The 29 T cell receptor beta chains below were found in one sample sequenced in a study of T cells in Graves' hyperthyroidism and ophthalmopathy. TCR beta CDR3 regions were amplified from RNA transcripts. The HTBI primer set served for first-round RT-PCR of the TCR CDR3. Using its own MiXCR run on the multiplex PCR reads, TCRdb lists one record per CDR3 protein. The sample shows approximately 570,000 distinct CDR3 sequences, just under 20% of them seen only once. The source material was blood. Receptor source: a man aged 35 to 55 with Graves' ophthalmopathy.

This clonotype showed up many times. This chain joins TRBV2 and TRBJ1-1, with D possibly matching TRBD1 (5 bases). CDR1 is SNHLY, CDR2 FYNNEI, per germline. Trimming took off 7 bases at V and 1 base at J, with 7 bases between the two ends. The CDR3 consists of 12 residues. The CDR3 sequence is CASIQGNTEAFF. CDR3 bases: TGTGCCAGCATTCAGGGGAACACTGAAGCTTTCTTT.

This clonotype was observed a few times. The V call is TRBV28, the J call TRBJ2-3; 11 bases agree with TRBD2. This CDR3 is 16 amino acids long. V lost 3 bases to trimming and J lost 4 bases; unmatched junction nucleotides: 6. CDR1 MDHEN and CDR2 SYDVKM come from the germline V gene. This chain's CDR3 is CASSFLAGGWADTQYF. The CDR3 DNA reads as TGTGCCAGCAGTTTCCTAGCGGGAGGATGGGCAGATACGCAGTATTTT.

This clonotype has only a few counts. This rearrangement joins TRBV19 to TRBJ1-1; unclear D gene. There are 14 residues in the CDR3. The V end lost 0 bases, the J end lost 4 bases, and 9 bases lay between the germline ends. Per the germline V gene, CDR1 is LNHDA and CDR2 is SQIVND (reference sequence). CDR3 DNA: TGTGCCAGTAGTATAGATCGATGGGGCACTGAAGCTTTCTTT. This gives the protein CASSIDRWGTEAFF. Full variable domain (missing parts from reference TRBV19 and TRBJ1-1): DGGITQSPKYLFRKEGQNVTLSCEQNLNHDAMYWYRQDPGQGLRLIYYSQIVNDFQKGDIAEGYSVSREKKESFPLTVTSAQKNPTAFYLCASSIDRWGTEAFFGQGTRLTVV.

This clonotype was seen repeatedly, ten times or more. The CDR3 loop is CASSPGWGTSYEQYF. The CDR3 DNA reads as TGTGCCAGCAGTCCAGGGTGGGGGACCTCCTACGAGCAGTACTTC. The chain recombines TRBV28 with TRBJ2-7; D is tentatively TRBD1 or TRBD2 (5 bases each). CDR1 is MDHEN and CDR2 is SYDVKM in the germline V gene. The ends were cut back, 5 bases at V and 0 bases at J, with 14 bases in the middle. This CDR3 has 15 amino acids.

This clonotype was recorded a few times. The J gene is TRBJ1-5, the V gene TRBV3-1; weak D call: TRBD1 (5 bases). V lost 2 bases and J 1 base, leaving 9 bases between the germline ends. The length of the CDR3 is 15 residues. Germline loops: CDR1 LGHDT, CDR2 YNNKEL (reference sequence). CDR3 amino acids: CASSQMGGSNQPQHF. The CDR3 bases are TGTGCCAGCAGCCAAATGGGGGGAAGCAATCAGCCCCAGCATTTT.

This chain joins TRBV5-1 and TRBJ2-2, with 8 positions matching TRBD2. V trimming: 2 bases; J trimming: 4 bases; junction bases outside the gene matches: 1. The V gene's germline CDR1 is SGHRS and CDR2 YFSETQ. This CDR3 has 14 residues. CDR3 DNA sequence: TGCGCCAGCAGCTTCCTAGCGGGCACCGGGGAGCTGTTTTTT. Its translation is CASSFLAGTGELFF.

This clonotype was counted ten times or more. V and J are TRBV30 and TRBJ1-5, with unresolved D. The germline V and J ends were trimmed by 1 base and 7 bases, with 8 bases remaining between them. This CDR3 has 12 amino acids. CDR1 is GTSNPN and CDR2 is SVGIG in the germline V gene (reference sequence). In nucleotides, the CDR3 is TGTGCCTGGAGTGCGATGGGGCAGCCCCAGCATTTT. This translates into CAWSAMGQPQHF.

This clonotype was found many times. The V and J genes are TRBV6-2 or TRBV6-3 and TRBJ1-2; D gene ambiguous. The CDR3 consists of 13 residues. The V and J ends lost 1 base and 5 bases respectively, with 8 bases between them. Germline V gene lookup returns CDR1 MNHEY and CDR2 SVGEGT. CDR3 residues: CASSYWTTYGYTF. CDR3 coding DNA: TGTGCCAGCAGTTACTGGACGACGTATGGCTACACCTTC.

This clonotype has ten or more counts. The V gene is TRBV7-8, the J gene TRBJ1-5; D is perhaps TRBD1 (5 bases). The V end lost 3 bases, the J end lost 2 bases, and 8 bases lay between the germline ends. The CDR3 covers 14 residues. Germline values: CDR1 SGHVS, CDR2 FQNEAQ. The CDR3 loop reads CASSFRDGNQPQHF. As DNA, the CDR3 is TGTGCCAGCAGCTTCAGGGACGGCAATCAGCCCCAGCATTTT.

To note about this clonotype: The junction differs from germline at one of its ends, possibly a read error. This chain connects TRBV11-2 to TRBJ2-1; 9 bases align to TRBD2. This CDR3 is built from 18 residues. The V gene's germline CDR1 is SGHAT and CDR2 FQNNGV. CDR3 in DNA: TGCGCCAGCAGCCAAGGAGCTCGCGGGGGGGCGATCCACAATGAGCAGTTCTTC. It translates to CASSQGARGGAIHNEQFF.

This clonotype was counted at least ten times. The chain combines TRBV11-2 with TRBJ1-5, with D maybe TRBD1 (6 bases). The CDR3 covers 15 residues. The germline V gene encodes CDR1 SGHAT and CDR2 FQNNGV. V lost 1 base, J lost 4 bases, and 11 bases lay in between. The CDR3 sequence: CASSLVSGVNQPQHF. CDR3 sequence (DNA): TGTGCCAGCAGCTTAGTGTCAGGGGTAAATCAGCCCCAGCATTTT.

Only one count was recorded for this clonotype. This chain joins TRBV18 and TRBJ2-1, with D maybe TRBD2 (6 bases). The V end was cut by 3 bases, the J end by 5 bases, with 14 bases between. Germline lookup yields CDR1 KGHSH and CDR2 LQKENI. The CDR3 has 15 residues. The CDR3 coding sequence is TGTGCCAGCTCACCTGAGACTAGGAACCACAATGAGCAGTTCTTC. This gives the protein CASSPETRNHNEQFF.

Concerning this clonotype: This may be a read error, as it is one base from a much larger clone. The CDR3, as DNA: TGTGCCAGCAGCTCAAGGGGACTAGCGGGAGTTGAGCAGTTCTTC. Its protein is CASSSRGLAGVEQFF. The chain joins TRBV11-2 to TRBJ2-1, with 14 bases aligning to TRBD2. V shed 4 bases and J 9 bases; nucleotides not matched to a gene: 5. CDR3 size: 15 residues. Germline CDR1 SGHAT, CDR2 FQNNGV.

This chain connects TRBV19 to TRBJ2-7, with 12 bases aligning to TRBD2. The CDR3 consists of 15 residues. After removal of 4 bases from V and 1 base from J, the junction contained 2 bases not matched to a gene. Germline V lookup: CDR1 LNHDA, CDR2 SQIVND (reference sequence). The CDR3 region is CASSKLAGGSYEQYF. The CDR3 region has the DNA TGTGCCAGTAGTAAACTAGCGGGAGGATCCTACGAGCAGTACTTC.

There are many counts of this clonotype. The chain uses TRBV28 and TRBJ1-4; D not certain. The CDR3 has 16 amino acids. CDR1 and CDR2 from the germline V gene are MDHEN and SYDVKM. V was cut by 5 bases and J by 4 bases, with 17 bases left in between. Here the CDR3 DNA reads TGTGCCAGCAGTCCCCGACATTGGAATTATAATGAAAAACTGTTTTTT. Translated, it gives CASSPRHWNYNEKLFF.

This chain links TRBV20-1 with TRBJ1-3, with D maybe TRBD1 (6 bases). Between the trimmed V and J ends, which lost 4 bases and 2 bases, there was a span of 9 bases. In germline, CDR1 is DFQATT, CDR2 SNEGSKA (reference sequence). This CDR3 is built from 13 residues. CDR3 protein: CSAKGGAGNTIYF. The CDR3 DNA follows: TGCAGTGCTAAAGGGGGGGCTGGAAACACCATATATTTT.

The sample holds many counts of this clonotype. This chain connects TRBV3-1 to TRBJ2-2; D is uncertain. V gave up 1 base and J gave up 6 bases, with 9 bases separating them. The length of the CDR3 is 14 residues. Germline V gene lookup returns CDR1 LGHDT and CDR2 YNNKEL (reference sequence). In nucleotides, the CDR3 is TGTGCCAGCAGCCAAGGGACCGGGCCCGGGGAGCTGTTTTTT. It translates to CASSQGTGPGELFF.

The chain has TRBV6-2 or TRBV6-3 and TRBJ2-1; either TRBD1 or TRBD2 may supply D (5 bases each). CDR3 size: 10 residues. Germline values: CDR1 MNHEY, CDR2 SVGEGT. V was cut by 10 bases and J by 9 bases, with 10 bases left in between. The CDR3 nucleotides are TGTGCCACTTTAGGGACTGAGCAGTTCTTC. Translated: CATLGTEQFF.

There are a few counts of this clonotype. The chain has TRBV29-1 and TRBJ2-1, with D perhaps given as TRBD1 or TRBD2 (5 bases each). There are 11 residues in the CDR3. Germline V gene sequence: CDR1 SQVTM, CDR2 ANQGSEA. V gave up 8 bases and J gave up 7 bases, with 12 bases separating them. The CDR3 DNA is TGCAGCATCCCCGAGGGGAATGAGCAGTTCTTC. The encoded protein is CSIPEGNEQFF.

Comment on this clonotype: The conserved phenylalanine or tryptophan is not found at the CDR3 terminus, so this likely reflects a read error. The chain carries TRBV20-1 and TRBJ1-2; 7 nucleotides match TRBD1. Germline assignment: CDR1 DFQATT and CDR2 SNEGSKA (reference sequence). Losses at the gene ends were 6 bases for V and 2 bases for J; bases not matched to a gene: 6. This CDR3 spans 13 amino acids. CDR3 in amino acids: CSARSQGNYGYTL. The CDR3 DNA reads TGCAGTGCCCGATCACAGGGGAACTATGGCTACACCCTC.

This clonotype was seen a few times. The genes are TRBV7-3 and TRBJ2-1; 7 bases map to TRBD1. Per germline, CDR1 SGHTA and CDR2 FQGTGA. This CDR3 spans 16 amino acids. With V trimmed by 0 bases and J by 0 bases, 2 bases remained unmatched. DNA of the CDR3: TGTGCCAGCAGCTTAACGGGACAGAGCTCCTACAATGAGCAGTTCTTC. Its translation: CASSLTGQSSYNEQFF.

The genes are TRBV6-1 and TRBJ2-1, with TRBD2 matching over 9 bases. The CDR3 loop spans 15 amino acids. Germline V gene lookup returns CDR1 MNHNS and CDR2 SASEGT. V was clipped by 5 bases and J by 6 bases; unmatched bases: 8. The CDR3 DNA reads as TGTGCCAGCAGTCTGGATGGCGGGAGGGGCAATGAGCAGTTCTTC. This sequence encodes CASSLDGGRGNEQFF.

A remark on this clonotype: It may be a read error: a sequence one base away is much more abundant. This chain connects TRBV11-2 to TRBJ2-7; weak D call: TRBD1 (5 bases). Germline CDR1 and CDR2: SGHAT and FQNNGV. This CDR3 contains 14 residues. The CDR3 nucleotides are TGTACCAGCAGCCCCCAGGGTCTCGGATACGAGCAGTACTTC. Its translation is CTSSPQGLGYEQYF. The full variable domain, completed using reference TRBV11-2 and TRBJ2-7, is EAGVAQSPRYKIIEKRQSVAFWCNPISGHATLYWYQQILGQGPKLLIQFQNNGVVDDSQLPKDRFSAERLKGVDSTLKIQPAKLEDSAVYLCTSSPQGLGYEQYFGPGTRLTVT.

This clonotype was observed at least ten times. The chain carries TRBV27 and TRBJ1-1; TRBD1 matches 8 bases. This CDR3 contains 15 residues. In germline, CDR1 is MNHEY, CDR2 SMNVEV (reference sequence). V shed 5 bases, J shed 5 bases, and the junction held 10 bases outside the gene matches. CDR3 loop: CASSPEDREVTEAFF. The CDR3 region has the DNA TGTGCCAGCAGTCCCGAGGACAGGGAGGTAACTGAAGCTTTCTTT.

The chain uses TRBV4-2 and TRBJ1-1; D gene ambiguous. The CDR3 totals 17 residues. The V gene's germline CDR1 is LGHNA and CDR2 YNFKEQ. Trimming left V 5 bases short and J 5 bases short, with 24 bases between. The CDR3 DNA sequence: TGTGCCAGCAGCAAAGGTCTTGGCGCTGAGGGCCAGACTGAAGCTTTCTTT. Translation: CASSKGLGAEGQTEAFF.

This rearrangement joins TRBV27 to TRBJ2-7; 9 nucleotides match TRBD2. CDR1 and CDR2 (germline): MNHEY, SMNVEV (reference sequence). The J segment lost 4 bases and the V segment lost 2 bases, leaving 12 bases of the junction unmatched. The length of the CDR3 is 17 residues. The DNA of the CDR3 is TGTGCCAGCAGTTTAAAAGGCGGGGGACTAGCAGGATACGAGCAGTACTTC. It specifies CASSLKGGGLAGYEQYF.

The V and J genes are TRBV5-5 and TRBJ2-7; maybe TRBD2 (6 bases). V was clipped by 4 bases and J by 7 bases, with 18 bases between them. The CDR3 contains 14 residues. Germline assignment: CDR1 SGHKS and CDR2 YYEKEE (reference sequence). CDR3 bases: TGTGCCAGCAGCCAAATGGAGGCGGGGAAAGAGCAGTACTTC. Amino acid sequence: CASSQMEAGKEQYF.

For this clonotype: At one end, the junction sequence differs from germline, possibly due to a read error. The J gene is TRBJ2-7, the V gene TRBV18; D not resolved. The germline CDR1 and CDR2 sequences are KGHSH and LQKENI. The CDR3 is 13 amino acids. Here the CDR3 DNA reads TGTGCCGGCTCACTCCTGTCGAGGTACGAGCAGTACTTC. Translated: CAGSLLSRYEQYF. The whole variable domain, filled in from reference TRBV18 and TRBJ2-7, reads NAGVMQNPRHLVRRRGQEARLRCSPMKGHSHVYWYRQLPEEGLKFMVYLQKENIIDESGMPKERFSAEFPKEGPSILRIQQVVRGDSAAYFCAGSLLSRYEQYFGPGTRLTVT.

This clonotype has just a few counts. The CDR3 sequence is CASSLASSTRGETQYF. The DNA for the CDR3 is TGCGCCAGCAGCTTGGCCTCTAGCACCCGAGGGGAGACCCAGTACTTC. V is TRBV5-1 and J is TRBJ2-5, with D tentatively TRBD2 (5 bases). The V end lost 0 bases, the J end lost 5 bases, and 17 bases lay between the germline ends. CDR1 is SGHRS and CDR2 is YFSETQ in the germline V gene. This CDR3 is 16 amino acids long.